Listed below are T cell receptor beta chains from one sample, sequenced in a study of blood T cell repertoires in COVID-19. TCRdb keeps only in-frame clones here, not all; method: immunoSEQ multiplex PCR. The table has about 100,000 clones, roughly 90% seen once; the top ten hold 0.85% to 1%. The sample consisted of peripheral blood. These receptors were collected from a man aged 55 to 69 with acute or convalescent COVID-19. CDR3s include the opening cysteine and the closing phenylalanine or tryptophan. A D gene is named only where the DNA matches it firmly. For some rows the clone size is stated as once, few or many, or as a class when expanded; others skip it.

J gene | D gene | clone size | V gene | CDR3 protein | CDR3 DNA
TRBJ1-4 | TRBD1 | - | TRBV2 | CASSTDGQGFEKLFF | TGTGCCAGCAGTACGGATGGACAGGGGTTTGAAAAACTGTTTTTT
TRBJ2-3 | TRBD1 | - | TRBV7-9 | CASSNPRGLTDTQYF | TGTGCCAGCAGTAACCCAAGGGGGCTCACAGATACGCAGTATTTT
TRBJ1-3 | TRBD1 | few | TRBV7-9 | CASSQGVNSGNTIYF | TGTGCCAGCTCCCAGGGGGTAAACTCTGGAAACACCATATATTTT
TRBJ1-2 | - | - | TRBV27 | CASSSRRGRENGYTF | TGTGCCAGCAGTTCGAGACGAGGCAGGGAAAATGGCTACACCTTC
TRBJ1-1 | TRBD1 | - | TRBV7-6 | CASSLGHRPGTGGRNTEAFF | TGTGCCAGCAGCTTAGGACACCGTCCCGGGACAGGGGGCAGGAACACTGAAGCTTTCTTT
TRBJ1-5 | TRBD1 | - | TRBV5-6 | CASSLYRDRGRNQNF | TGTGCCAGCAGCTTATACCGGGACAGGGGCCGGAATCAGAATTTT
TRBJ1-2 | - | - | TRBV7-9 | CASSKEAGFYGYTF | TGTGCCAGCAGTAAAGAGGCGGGGTTCTATGGCTACACCTTC
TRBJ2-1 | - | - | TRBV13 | CASSLRGNSYNEQFF | TGTGCCAGCAGTTTACGCGGGAATAGTTACAATGAGCAGTTCTTC
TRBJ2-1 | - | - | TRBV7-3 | CASSRTFTGEQFF | TGTGCCAGCAGCCGAACCTTCACCGGTGAGCAGTTCTTC
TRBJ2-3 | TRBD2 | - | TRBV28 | CAIQASTSGVSQYF | TGTGCCATACAAGCTTCGACTAGCGGGGTCTCGCAGTATTTT
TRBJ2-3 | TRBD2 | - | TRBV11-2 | CASSLVRTSGRGTDTQYF | TGTGCCAGCAGCTTAGTACGGACTAGCGGGAGGGGCACAGATACGCAGTATTTT
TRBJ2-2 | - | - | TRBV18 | CASSPAGTGELFF | TGTGCCAGCTCACCAGCAGGCACCGGGGAGCTGTTTTTT
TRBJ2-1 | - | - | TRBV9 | CASSAGGILYNGQFF | TGTGCCAGCAGCGCAGGGGGGATCCTCTACAATGGGCAGTTCTTC
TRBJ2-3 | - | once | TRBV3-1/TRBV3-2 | CASSQVRSFTDTQYF | TGTGCCAGCAGCCAAGTCAGATCCTTCACAGATACGCAGTATTTT
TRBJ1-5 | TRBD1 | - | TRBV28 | CASSSTGGVFQPQHF | TGTGCCAGCAGTTCGACAGGGGGCGTGTTTCAGCCCCAGCATTTT
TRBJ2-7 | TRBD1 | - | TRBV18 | CATTGTGDRVSYEQYF | TGTGCCACCACGGGGACGGGGGACAGGGTTTCCTACGAGCAGTACTTC
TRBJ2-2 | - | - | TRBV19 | CASEGGSGLGPRELFF | TGTGCCAGCGAGGGGGGGTCCGGACTGGGCCCCCGGGAGCTGTTTTTT
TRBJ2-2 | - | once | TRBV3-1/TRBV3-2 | CASSQERWESTGELFF | TGTGCCAGCAGCCAAGAAAGGTGGGAGAGCACCGGGGAGCTGTTTTTT
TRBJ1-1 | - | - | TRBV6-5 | CASVSDGGLRAFF | TGTGCCAGCGTCTCGGACGGAGGTTTACGAGCTTTCTTT
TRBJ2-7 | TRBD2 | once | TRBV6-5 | CATGLAGGQYF | TGTGCCACGGGACTAGCGGGAGGGCAGTACTTC
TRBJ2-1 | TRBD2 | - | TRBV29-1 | CSGKTGLAGNEQFF | TGCAGCGGTAAAACGGGACTAGCGGGCAATGAGCAGTTCTTC
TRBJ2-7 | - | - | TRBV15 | CATSPDSSFSYEQYF | TGTGCCACCAGCCCGGACAGCAGCTTCTCCTACGAGCAGTACTTC
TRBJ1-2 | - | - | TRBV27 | CASSSLPTGQNGYTF | TGTGCCAGCAGTTCCCTCCCCACAGGGCAGAATGGCTACACCTTC
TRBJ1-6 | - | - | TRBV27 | CASSLTSTVENSPLHF | TGTGCCAGCAGTTTAACCTCGACAGTGGAGAATTCACCCCTCCACTTT
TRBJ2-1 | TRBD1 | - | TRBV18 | CASSRDRGENEQFF | TGTGCCAGCTCACGGGACAGGGGAGAAAATGAGCAGTTCTTC
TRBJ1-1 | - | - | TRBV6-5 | CASSYFEGNTEAFF | TGTGCCAGCAGCTATTTCGAGGGAAACACTGAAGCTTTCTTT
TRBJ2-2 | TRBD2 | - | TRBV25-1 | CASRLAGETGELFF | TGTGCCAGCAGGCTAGCGGGAGAAACCGGGGAGCTGTTTTTT
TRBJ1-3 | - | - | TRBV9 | CASSVAGGNTIYF | TGTGCCAGCAGCGTAGCGGGTGGAAACACCATATATTTT
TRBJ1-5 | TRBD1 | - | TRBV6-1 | CASSEALPGQGYNQPQHF | TGTGCCAGCAGTGAAGCGCTTCCCGGACAGGGGTACAATCAGCCCCAGCATTTT
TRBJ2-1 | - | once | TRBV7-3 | CASSFDNNEQFF | TGTGCCAGCAGCTTCGACAACAATGAGCAGTTCTTC
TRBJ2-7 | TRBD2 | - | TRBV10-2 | CASSESGKSSYEQYF | TGCGCCAGCAGTGAGAGCGGGAAGAGCTCCTACGAGCAGTACTTC
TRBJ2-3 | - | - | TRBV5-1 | CASSLHRSDTDTQYF | TGCGCCAGCAGCTTGCACAGGTCAGACACAGATACGCAGTATTTT
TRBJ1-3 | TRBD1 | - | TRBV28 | CASSSPISGQGGPFGGNTIYF | TGTGCCAGCAGTTCCCCTATCTCGGGACAGGGAGGACCCTTTGGTGGAAACACCATATATTTT
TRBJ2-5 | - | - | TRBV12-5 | CASAPYRIQETQYF | TGTGCTAGTGCCCCGTACAGGATACAAGAGACCCAGTACTTC
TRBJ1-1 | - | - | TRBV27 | CASSSQGNTEAFF | TGTGCCAGCAGCTCCCAGGGGAACACTGAAGCTTTCTTT
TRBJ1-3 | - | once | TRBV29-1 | CSVVAGGNTIYF | TGCAGCGTTGTCGCAGGGGGAAACACCATATATTTT
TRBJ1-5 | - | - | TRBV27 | CASSLLVGGGQPQHF | TGTGCCAGCAGTTTATTGGTGGGGGGGGGTCAGCCCCAGCATTTT
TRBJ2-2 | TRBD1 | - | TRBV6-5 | CASSYSKTGPTGELFF | TGTGCCAGCAGTTACTCTAAGACAGGGCCCACCGGGGAGCTGTTTTTT
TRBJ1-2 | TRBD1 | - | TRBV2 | CASSGLAGGFRYTF | TGTGCCAGCAGTGGCTTGGCAGGGGGCTTTCGCTACACCTTC
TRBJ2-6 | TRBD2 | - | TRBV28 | CASSWETSRYGAGANVLTF | TGTGCCAGCAGTTGGGAGACTAGCAGGTACGGCGCAGGGGCCAACGTCCTGACTTTC
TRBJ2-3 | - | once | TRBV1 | CTSSQVGRLAGGSTDTQYF | TGCACCAGCAGCCAAGTGGGGCGACTAGCGGGAGGGTCCACAGATACGCAGTATTTT
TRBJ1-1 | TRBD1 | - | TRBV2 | CASSEKQTGFRTEAFF | TGTGCCAGCAGCGAGAAACAGACAGGGTTTAGGACTGAAGCTTTCTTT
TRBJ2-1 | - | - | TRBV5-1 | CASSPVDEQFF | TGCGCCAGCAGCCCCGTAGATGAGCAGTTCTTC
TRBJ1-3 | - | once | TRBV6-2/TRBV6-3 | CASSFLTLSGHSGNTIYF | TGTGCCAGCAGTTTTCTTACCTTATCAGGGCACTCTGGAAACACCATATATTTT
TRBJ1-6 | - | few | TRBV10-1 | CASTPLGHQPSPLHF | TGCGCCAGCACTCCGCTTGGCCATCAACCCTCACCCCTCCACTTT
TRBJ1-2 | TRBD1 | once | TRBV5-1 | CASSPGQGPPGSNYGYTF | TGCGCCAGCAGCCCCGGACAGGGGCCCCCTGGATCTAACTATGGCTACACCTTC
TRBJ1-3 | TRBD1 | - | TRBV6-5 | CASSRQGHSGNTIYF | TGTGCCAGCAGTCGACAGGGCCACTCTGGAAACACCATATATTTT
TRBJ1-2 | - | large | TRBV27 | CASSISPKFYGYTF | TGTGCCAGCAGCATTTCGCCTAAATTCTATGGCTACACCTTC
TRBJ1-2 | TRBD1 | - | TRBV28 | CASSPRDRQRGSPYYGYTF | TGTGCCAGCAGCCCAAGGGACAGGCAGCGGGGCTCCCCCTACTATGGCTACACCTTC
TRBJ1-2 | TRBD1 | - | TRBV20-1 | CSASKLLGQGAAYTF | TGCAGTGCTAGTAAACTATTGGGACAGGGGGCAGCCTACACCTTC
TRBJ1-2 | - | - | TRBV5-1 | CASTPSTGSYGYTF | TGCGCCAGCACCCCGTCAACAGGGAGCTATGGCTACACCTTC
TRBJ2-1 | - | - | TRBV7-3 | CASSSMGLPGDEQFF | TGTGCCAGCAGCTCCATGGGACTTCCCGGGGATGAGCAGTTCTTC
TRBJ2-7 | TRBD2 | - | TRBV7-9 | CASGSGGVQYF | TGTGCCAGCGGGTCGGGAGGGGTGCAGTACTTC
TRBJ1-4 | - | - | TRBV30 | CAWGKTGINEKLFF | TGTGCCTGGGGCAAGACCGGGATTAATGAAAAACTGTTTTTT
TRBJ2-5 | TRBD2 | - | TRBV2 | CASSDASGRRETQYF | TGTGCCAGCAGTGATGCTAGCGGGAGGAGGGAGACCCAGTACTTC
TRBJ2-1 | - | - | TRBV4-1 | CASSQDPGHNYNEQFF | TGCGCCAGCAGCCAAGACCCGGGACACAACTACAATGAGCAGTTCTTC
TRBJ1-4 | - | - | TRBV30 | CAWGQGSRVKLFF | TGTGCCTGGGGCCAGGGCAGCAGAGTAAAACTGTTTTTT
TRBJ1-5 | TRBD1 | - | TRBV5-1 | CASRLDRQQPQHF | TGCGCCAGCAGGTTGGACAGGCAACAGCCCCAGCATTTT
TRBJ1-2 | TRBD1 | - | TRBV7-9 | CASSLAGTANYGYTF | TGTGCCAGCAGCTTAGCGGGGACAGCGAACTATGGCTACACCTTC